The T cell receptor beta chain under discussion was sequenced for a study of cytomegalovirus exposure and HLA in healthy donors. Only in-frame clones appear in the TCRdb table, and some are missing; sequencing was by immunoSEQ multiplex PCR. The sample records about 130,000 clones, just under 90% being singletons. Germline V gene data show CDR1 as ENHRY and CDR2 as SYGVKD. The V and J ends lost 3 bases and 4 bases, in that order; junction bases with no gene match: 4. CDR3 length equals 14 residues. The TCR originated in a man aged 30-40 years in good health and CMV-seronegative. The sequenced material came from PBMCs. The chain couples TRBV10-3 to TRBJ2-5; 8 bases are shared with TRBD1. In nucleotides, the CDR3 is TGTGCCATCAGTGACAGGGGGCGCCGAGAGACCCAGTACTTC. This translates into CAISDRGRRETQYF.